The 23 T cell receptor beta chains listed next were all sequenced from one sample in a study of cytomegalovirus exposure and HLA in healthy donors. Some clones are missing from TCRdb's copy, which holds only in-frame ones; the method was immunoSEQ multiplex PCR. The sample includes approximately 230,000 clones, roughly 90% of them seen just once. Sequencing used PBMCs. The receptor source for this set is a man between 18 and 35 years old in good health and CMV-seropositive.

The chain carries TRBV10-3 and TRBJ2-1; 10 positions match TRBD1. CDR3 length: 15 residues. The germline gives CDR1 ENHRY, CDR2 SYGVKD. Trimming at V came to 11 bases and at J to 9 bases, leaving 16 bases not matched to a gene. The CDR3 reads CAAGGTGARGREQFF. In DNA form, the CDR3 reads TGTGCCGCCGGCGGGACAGGGGCGAGGGGGCGTGAGCAGTTCTTC.

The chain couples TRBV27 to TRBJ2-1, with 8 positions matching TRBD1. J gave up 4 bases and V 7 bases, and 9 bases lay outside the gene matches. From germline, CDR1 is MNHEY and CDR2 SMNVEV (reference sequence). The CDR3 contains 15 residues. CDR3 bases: TGTGCCAGCACCGAGTTGGGACAGGATTACAATGAGCAGTTCTTC. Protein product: CASTELGQDYNEQFF.

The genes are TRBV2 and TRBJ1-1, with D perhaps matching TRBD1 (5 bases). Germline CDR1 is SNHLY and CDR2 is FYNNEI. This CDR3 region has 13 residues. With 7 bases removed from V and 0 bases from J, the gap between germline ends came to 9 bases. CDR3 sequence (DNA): TGTGCCAGCAAAGGGGATCTGAACACTGAAGCTTTCTTT. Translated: CASKGDLNTEAFF.

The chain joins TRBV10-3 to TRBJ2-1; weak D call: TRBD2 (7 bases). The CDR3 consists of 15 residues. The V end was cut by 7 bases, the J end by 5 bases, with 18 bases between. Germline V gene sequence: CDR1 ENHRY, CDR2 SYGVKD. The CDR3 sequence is CAITPGGPQHNEQFF. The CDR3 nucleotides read TGTGCCATCACCCCCGGGGGGCCGCAGCACAATGAGCAGTTCTTC.

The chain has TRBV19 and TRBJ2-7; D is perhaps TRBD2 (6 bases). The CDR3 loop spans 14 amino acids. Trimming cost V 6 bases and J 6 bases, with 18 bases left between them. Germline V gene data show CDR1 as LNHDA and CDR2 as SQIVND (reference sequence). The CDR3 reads CASSPGWGGGEQYF. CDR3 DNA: TGTGCCAGTAGCCCTGGGTGGGGAGGTGGCGAGCAGTACTTC.

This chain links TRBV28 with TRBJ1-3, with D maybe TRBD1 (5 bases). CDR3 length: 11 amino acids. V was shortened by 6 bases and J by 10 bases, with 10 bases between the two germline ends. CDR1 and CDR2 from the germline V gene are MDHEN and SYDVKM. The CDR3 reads CASSQGETIYF. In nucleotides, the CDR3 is TGTGCCAGCAGCCAGGGTGAAACCATATATTTT.

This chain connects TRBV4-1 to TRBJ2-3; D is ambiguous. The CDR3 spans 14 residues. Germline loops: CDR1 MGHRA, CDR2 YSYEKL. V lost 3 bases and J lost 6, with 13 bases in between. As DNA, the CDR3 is TGCGCCAGCAGCCAGGCCACAGCCCCGGATACGCAGTATTTT. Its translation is CASSQATAPDTQYF.

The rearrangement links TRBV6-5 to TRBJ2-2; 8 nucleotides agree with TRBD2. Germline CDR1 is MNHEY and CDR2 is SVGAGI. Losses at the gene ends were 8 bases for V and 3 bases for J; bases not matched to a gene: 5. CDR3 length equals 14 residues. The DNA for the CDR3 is TGTGCCAGCGGGGCGGGAGGCTACACCGGGGAGCTGTTTTTT. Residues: CASGAGGYTGELFF.

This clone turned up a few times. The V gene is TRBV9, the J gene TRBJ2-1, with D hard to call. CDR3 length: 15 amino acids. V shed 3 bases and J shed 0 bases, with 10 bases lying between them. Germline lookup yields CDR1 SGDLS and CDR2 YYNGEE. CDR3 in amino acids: CASSESVSSYNEQFF. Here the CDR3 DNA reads TGTGCCAGCAGCGAATCCGTGAGCTCCTACAATGAGCAGTTCTTC. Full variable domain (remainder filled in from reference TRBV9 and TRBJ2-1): DSGVTQTPKHLITATGQRVTLRCSPRSGDLSVYWYQQSLDQGLQFLIQYYNGEERAKGNILERFSAQQFPDLHSELNLSSLELGDSALYFCASSESVSSYNEQFFGPGTRLTVL.

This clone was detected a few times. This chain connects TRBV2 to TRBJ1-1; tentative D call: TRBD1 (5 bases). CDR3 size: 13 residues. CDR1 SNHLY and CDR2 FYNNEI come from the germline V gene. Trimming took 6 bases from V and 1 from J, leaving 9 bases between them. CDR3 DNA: TGTGCCAGCAGCCGGGACTCGAACACTGAAGCTTTCTTT. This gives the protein CASSRDSNTEAFF.

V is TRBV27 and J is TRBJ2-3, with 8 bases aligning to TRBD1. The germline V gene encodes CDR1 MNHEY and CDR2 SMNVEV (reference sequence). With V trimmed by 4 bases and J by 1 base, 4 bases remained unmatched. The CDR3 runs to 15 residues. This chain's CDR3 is CASSYRDRRTDTQYF. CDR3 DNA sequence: TGTGCCAGCAGTTATCGGGACAGGCGCACAGATACGCAGTATTTT.

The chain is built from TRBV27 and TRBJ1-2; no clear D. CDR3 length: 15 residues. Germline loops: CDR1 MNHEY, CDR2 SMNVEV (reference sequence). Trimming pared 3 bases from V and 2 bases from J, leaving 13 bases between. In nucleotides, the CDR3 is TGTGCCAGCAGTTTGGCAGGAGTTGGGAACTATGGCTACACCTTC. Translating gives CASSLAGVGNYGYTF.

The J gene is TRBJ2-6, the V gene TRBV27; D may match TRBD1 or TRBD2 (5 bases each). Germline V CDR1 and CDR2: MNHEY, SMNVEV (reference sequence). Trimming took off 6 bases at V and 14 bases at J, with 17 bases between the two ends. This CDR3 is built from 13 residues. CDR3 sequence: CASSGTQRGILTF. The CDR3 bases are TGTGCCAGCAGCGGGACCCAACGTGGAATCCTGACTTTC.

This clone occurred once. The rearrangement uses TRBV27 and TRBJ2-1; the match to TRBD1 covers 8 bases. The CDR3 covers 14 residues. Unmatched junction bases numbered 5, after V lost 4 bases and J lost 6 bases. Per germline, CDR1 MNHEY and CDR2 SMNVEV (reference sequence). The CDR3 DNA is TGTGCCAGCAGTTCGGGACAGGCGCTCAATGAGCAGTTCTTC. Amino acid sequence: CASSSGQALNEQFF.

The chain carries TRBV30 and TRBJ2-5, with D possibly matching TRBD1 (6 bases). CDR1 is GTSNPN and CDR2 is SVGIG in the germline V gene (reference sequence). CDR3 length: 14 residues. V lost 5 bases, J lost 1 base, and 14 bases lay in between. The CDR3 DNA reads TGTGCCTGGGGTGCGTGGACAGCCCAAGAGACCCAGTACTTC. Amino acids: CAWGAWTAQETQYF.

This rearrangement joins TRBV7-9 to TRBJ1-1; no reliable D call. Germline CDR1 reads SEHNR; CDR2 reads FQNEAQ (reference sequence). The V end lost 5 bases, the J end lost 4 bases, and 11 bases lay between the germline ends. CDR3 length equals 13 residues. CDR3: CASSLLVGTEAFF. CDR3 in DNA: TGTGCCAGCAGCCTGTTGGTGGGCACTGAAGCTTTCTTT.

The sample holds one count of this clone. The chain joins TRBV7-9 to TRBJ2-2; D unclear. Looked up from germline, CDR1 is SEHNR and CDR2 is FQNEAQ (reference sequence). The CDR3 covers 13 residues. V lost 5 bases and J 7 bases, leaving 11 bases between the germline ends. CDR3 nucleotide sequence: TGTGCCAGCAGCCCATCCGAGGTCGGGGAGCTGTTTTTT. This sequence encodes CASSPSEVGELFF.

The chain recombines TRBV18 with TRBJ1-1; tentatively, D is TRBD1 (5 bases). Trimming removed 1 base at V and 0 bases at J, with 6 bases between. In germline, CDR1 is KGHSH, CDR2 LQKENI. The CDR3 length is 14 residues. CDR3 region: CASSPLGVNTEAFF. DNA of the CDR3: TGTGCCAGCTCACCACTGGGGGTGAACACTGAAGCTTTCTTT. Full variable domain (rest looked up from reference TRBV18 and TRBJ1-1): NAGVMQNPRHLVRRRGQEARLRCSPMKGHSHVYWYRQLPEEGLKFMVYLQKENIIDESGMPKERFSAEFPKEGPSILRIQQVVRGDSAAYFCASSPLGVNTEAFFGQGTRLTVV.

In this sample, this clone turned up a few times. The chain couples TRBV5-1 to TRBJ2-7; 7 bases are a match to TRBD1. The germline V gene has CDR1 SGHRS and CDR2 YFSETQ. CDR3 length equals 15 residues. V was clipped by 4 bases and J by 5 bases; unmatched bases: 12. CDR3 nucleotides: TGCGCCAGCAGCAGGGCCGGGACAGTCAAGGACGAGCAGTACTTC. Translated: CASSRAGTVKDEQYF.

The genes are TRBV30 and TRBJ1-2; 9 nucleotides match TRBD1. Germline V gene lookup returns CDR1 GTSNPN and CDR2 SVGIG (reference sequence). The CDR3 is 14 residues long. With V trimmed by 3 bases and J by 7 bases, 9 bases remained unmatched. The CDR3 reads CAWSGGTGYRGYTF. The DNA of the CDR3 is TGTGCCTGGAGCGGGGGGACAGGGTATCGTGGCTACACCTTC.

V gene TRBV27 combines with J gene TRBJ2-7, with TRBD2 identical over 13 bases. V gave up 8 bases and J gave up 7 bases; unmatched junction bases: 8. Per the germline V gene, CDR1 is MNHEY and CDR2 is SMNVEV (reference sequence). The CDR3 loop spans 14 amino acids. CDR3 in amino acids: CASATPGLAGEQYF. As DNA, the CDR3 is TGTGCCAGCGCCACCCCGGGACTAGCGGGAGAGCAGTACTTC.

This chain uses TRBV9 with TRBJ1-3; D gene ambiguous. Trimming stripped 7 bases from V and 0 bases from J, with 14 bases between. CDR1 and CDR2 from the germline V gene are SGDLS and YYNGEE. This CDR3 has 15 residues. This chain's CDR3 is CASSNSPGSGNTIYF. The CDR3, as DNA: TGTGCCAGCTCTAACTCTCCAGGCTCTGGAAACACCATATATTTT.

The CDR3 nucleotides are TGTGCCAGCAGTATAACACGGACAGGGGCGCTCACCGGGGAGCTGTTTTTT. Translated: CASSITRTGALTGELFF. The chain recombines TRBV27 with TRBJ2-2; 9 positions agree with TRBD1. CDR1 MNHEY and CDR2 SMNVEV come from the germline V gene (reference sequence). Losses at the gene ends were 5 bases for V and 4 bases for J; bases not matched to a gene: 11. This CDR3 region has 17 residues.